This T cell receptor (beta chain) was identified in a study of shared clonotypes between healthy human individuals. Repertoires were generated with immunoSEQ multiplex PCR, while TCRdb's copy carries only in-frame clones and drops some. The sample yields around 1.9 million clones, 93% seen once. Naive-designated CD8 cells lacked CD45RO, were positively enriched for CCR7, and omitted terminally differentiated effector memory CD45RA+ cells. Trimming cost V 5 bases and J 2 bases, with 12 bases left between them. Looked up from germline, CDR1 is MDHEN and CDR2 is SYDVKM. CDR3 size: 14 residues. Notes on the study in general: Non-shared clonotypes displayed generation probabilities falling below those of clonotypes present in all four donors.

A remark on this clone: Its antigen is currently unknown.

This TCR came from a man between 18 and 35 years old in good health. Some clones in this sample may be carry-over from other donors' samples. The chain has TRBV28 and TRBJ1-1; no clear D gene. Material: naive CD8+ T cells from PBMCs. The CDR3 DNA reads TGTGCCAGCAGTGTGGACTGGGGAAACACTGAAGCTTTCTTT. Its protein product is CASSVDWGNTEAFF.